The present entry profiles one T cell receptor (beta chain) with its context. This entry belongs to a study of blood T cell repertoires in COVID-19. Background on the study: From T cells, B-cell-depleted T cells, or PBMCs came the material, which was cDNA or gDNA.

Original handling: Estimation of nucleated cell counts relied on the amplification of reference gene primers. Sequenced by immunoSEQ multiplex PCR; TCRdb stores in-frame clones only, minus some. V and J calls plus clone size are reproduced from that table; the DNA served to infer D and trimming. The sample holds 45,000 to 65,000 clones, around 90% seen once. The CDR3 is 16 residues long. With V trimmed by 1 base and J by 3 bases, 7 bases remained unmatched. The germline gives CDR1 SGHRS, CDR2 YFSETQ. The sample consisted of peripheral blood. The genes are TRBV5-1 and TRBJ2-3, with 8 bases fitting TRBD2. The receptor comes from a man in his forties or fifties with active COVID-19. CDR3 sequence (DNA): TGCGCCAGCAGCTTGACGGTAGCGGGAACAACAGATACGCAGTATTTT. It codes for CASSLTVAGTTDTQYF.